A selection of T cell receptor beta chains follows, all from one sample in a study of T cell responses to AZD1222 COVID-19 vaccine. Clones were sequenced by immunoSEQ multiplex PCR, and TCRdb holds only the in-frame ones, with some missing. Seen here are 200,000 or so clones, about 89% observed once, and the top ten hold 2.5% to 3%. The sequencing here drew on peripheral blood, taken on day 0 of MenACWY control vaccination. The source of these receptors is an adult in good health. Each CDR3 is given with its conserved first and last residue.

v_call cdr3_aa
TRBV7-9 CASSLGNVEYNEQFF
TRBV30 CAWSFTASYNEQFF
TRBV27 CASSHGLAGEETQYF
TRBV12-3/TRBV12-4 CASSFGQMVQYF
TRBV11-2 CASSVQGGIGGEQFF
TRBV19 CASSIYGGTDTQYF
TRBV7-8 CASSLSGGSTDTQYF
TRBV6-5 CASSYSGQGELFF
TRBV28 CASVGGGQPQHF
TRBV30 CAWSVRRVGTGELFF
TRBV19 CASSIGWGGSTDTQYF
TRBV12-3/TRBV12-4 CASRYSGFGKLFF
TRBV19 CASSFSGSVNPTYEQYF
TRBV7-9 CASSLERVEAFF
TRBV7-9 CASSVSGTSGGNEQFF
TRBV6-6 CASSYSTGLNTRGLFF
TRBV21-1 CASSKRGPGNYEQYF
TRBV19 CASRPWGASEQYF
TRBV5-1 CASSANVQGIDTEAFF
TRBV28 CATQDRGRQPQHF
TRBV12-5 CASGLVAGSSYNEQFF
TRBV27 CASGMGRGYTF
TRBV7-7 CASSPMTSGPYEQYF
TRBV6-2/TRBV6-3 CASSKSSGGAYEQYF
TRBV28 CASSLRPGQGARETQYF
TRBV15 CATSRERGAQETQYF